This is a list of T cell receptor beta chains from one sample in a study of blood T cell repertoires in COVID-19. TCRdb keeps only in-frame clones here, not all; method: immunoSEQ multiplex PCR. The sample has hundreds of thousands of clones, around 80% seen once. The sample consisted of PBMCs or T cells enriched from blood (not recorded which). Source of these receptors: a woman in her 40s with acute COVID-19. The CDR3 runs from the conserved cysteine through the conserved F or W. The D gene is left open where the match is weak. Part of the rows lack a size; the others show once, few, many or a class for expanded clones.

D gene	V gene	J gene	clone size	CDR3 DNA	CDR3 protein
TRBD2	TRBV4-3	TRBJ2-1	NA	TGCGCCAGCAGCCAAGATCCCGCTAGCGGGAGCTCCTACAATGAGCAGTTCTTC	CASSQDPASGSSYNEQFF
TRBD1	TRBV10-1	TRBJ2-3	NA	TGCGCCAGCAGTGAGTCGAGGGGGCCCAGGGGCACAGATACGCAGTATTTT	CASSESRGPRGTDTQYF
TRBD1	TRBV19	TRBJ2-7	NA	TGTGCCAGTAGCGGGGACAGGGACTACGAGCAGTACTTC	CASSGDRDYEQYF
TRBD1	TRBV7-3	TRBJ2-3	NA	TGTGCCAGCAGCTTATTTGGGACAGGGGGGAATATAGATACGCAGTATTTT	CASSLFGTGGNIDTQYF
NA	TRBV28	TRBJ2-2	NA	TGTGCCCGCAGGGGGGGCGGGGGCAGCACCGGGGAGCTGTTTTTT	CARRGGGGSTGELFF
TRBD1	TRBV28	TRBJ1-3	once	TGTGCCAGCAGGGAACAGGGGGCTTCTGGAAACACCATATATTTT	CASREQGASGNTIYF
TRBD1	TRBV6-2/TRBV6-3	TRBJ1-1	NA	TGTGCCAGCAGTTCGCCGGGACAGTACACTGAAGCTTTCTTT	CASSSPGQYTEAFF
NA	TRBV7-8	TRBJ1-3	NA	TGTGCCAGCAGCTTAGGGACAGACTCTGGAAACACCATATATTTT	CASSLGTDSGNTIYF
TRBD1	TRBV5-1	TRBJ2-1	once	TGCGCCAGCAGCCAGATACAGGGGAATGAGCAGTTCTTC	CASSQIQGNEQFF
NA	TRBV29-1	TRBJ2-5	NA	TGCAGCGTTGAACGGGGGGCAGAGACCCAGTACTTC	CSVERGAETQYF
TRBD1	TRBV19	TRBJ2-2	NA	TGTGCCAGTAGTCCGGGGACAGCTACCGGGGAGCTGTTTTTT	CASSPGTATGELFF
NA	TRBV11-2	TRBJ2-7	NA	TGTGCCAGCTTAGATAGGCGGGGGCAGGACGAGCAGTACTTC	CASLDRRGQDEQYF
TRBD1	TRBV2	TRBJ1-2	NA	TGTGCCAGCAGCCAGACAGGGGCAATCTACACCTTC	CASSQTGAIYTF
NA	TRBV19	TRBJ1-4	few	TGTGCCAGTAGTATAACCACAGCTGCAACTAATGAAAAACTGTTTTTT	CASSITTAATNEKLFF
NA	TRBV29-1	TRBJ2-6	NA	TGCAGCGTTGAAGATCTTCACGGAGCTGGGGCCAACGTCCTGACTTTC	CSVEDLHGAGANVLTF
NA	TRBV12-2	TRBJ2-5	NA	TGTGCAAGTCGCTTACATTCCAGGGGGCGGGAGACCCAGTACTTC	CASRLHSRGRETQYF
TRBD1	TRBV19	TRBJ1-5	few	TGTGCCAGTACCCCCCAGACAGGGGCCGGCAATCAGCCCCAGCATTTT	CASTPQTGAGNQPQHF
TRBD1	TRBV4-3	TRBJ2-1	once	TGCGCCAGCAGCCAAGGTCCAGGGGGCGCGCAGTTCTTC	CASSQGPGGAQFF
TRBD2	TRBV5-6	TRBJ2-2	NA	TGTGCCAGCAGCCGCGACCCGGGACTAGCTACCGGGGAGCTGTTTTTT	CASSRDPGLATGELFF
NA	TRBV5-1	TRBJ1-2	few	TGCGCCAGCAGCTTGGCCAGTTCATACTATGGCTACACCTTC	CASSLASSYYGYTF
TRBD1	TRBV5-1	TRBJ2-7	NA	TGCGCCAGCAGCTTGAGAGGGACAGGGGGACCCTACGAGCAGTACTTC	CASSLRGTGGPYEQYF
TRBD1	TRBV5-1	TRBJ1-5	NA	TGCGCCAGCAGCTCAGGGACAGCCAATCAGCCCCAGCATTTT	CASSSGTANQPQHF
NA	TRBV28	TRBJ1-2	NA	TGTGCCAGCAGCCCCAATGCACAGGGTCACTATGGCTACACCTTC	CASSPNAQGHYGYTF
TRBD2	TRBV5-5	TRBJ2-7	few	TGTGCCAGCAGCCAAGGACTAGTGATCTACGAGCAGTACTTC	CASSQGLVIYEQYF
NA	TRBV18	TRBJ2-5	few	TGTGCCAGCTCCCCTTCGCGGGGCCGAGAGACCCAGTACTTC	CASSPSRGRETQYF
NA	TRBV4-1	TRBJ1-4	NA	TGCGCCAGCAGCCCGGGGGATTTAACTAATGAAAAACTGTTTTTT	CASSPGDLTNEKLFF
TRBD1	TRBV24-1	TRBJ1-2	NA	TGTGCCACCGGGGACAGTAACTATGGCTACACCTTC	CATGDSNYGYTF
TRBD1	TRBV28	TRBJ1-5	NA	TGTGCCAGCAGTTTGGGACAGGGGAATCAGCCCCAGCATTTT	CASSLGQGNQPQHF
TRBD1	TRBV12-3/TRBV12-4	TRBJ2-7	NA	TGTGCCAGCAGGACAGGGGGGAAAGGGGAGCAGTACTTC	CASRTGGKGEQYF
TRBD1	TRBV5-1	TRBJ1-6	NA	TGCGCCAGCAGCTTGTATTCCGGGACAGGGGATTCACCCCTCCACTTT	CASSLYSGTGDSPLHF
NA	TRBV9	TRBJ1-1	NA	TGTGCCAGCAGCGTCGCGACGACGGGCACTGAAGCTTTCTTT	CASSVATTGTEAFF
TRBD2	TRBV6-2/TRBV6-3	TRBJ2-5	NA	TGTGCCAGCAGTAGACTTAGCGGGAGGGCCGAGGAGACCCAGTACTTC	CASSRLSGRAEETQYF
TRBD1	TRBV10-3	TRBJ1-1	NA	TGTGCCATCAGTGGGGGGACAGGGGCACGCACTGAAGCTTTCTTT	CAISGGTGARTEAFF
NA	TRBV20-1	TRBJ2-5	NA	TGCAGTGCTGCAGGAAAAGAGACCCAGTACTTC	CSAAGKETQYF
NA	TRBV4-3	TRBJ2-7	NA	TGCGCCAGCAGCCAAGAAGAATCAGGGGCCAGCGAGCAGTACTTC	CASSQEESGASEQYF
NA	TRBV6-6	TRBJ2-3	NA	TGTGCCAGCAGTCCGCAGTCAGATACGCAGTATTTT	CASSPQSDTQYF
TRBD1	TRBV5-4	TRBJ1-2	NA	TGTGCCAGCAGCTTGTCAGGACAGGGGAACCGCTACACCTTC	CASSLSGQGNRYTF
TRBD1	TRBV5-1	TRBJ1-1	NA	TGCGCCAGCAGCTTGGCCAGGACAGGGGGCACTGAAGCTTTCTTT	CASSLARTGGTEAFF
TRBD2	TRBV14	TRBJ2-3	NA	TGTGCCAGCAGTAGCGGGACTAGCACAGATACGCAGTATTTT	CASSSGTSTDTQYF
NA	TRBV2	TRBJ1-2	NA	TGTGCCAGCATCAGGGTTAATGGCTACACCTTC	CASIRVNGYTF
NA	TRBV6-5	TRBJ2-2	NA	TGTGCCAGCAGTTATGGGCCCCCGAACACCGGGGAGCTGTTTTTT	CASSYGPPNTGELFF
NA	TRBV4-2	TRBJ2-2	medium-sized	TGTGCCAGCAGCCAAATGGGGCCGGACACCGGGGAGCTGTTTTTT	CASSQMGPDTGELFF
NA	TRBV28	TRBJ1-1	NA	TGTGCCAGCAGTTTACAGGGCTCATTGACTGAAGCTTTCTTT	CASSLQGSLTEAFF
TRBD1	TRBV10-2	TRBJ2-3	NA	TGCGCCAGCAGTGAAGGGGACAGAAGCACAGATACGCAGTATTTT	CASSEGDRSTDTQYF
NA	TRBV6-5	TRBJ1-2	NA	TGTGCCAGCAGTTATTCATCCAGGGGCCGGATGGATGGCTACACCTTC	CASSYSSRGRMDGYTF
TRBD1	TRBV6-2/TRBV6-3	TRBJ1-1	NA	TGTGCCAGCAGTTCAGACAGGGGGCTATTTGAAGCTTTCTTT	CASSSDRGLFEAFF
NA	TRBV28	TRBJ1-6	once	TGTGCCAGCAGTCACCCTTGGGGGCGGGATTCACCCCTCCACTTT	CASSHPWGRDSPLHF
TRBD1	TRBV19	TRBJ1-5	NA	TGTGCCAGCTTCTCCGGACAGGGGGCCGCTCAGCCCCAGCATTTT	CASFSGQGAAQPQHF
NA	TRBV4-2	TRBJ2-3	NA	TGTGCCAGCAGCCAACGGGATTCAGATACGCAGTATTTT	CASSQRDSDTQYF
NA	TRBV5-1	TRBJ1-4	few	TGCGCCAGCAGTGGAGAGACTAATGAAAAACTGTTTTTT	CASSGETNEKLFF
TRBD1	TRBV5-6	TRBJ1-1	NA	TGTGCCAGCAGCTTCTCCCGACAGGGGGTCACTGAAGCTTTCTTT	CASSFSRQGVTEAFF
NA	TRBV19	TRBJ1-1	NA	TGTGCCAGTAGTATAGTACTCAGGGAAGAAGCTTTCTTT	CASSIVLREEAFF
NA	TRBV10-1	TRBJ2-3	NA	TGCGCCAGCAGTATAACTAAGAGTGAGGGTACGCAGTATTTT	CASSITKSEGTQYF
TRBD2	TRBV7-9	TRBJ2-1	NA	TGTGCCAGCAGCTTTAGCGGGGGGCCGGGATTCTTC	CASSFSGGPGFF
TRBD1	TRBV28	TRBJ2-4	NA	TGTGCCAGCAGTCCGCCAAGACAGGGCGGCATTCAGTACTTC	CASSPPRQGGIQYF